The 22 T cell receptor beta chains given below trace back to one sample, sequenced in a study of CD8 T cells in Susac syndrome (dated by TCRdb to the late 2010s). The protocol used for the library was the immunoSEQ multiplex PCR assay. RNA was extracted using the RNeasy kit, and about 0.45 to 1 ug of the RNA was reverse transcribed with random hexamers. The raw public data were reprocessed by TCRdb itself: fastp quality trimming at Q25, MiXCR clonotype calling, in-frame beta chains only. Here each entry gathers all rows of one CDR3 protein and keeps the most common genes and DNA. The sample has about 150,000 distinct CDR3 sequences on record, 85% to 95% of them singletons. Approximately 0.17% of the sample rests with the top ten. The sequenced sample consisted of CD4+ T cells from PBMCs. These receptors were taken from a human donor with Susac syndrome.

The V call is TRBV9, the J call TRBJ2-1; TRBD2 aligns across 12 bases. V gave up 4 bases and J gave up 3 bases; unmatched junction bases: 14. The CDR3 length is 19 residues. The V gene's germline CDR1 is SGDLS and CDR2 YYNGEE. The CDR3 loop is CASSSRRSLLAGGYNEQFF. CDR3 DNA sequence: TGTGCCAGCAGCTCCCGAAGGTCTCTACTAGCGGGGGGCTACAATGAGCAGTTCTTC.

The chain employs TRBV15 and TRBJ1-2; perhaps TRBD1 as D (5 bases). The CDR3 extends over 15 amino acids. Per germline, CDR1 LNHNV and CDR2 YYDKDF (reference sequence). The V gene lost 2 bases and the J gene lost 2 bases, with 12 bases spanning the gap. Here the CDR3 DNA reads TGTGCCACCAGCAGATCCGACGGGGGAAACTATGGCTACACCTTC. This translates into CATSRSDGGNYGYTF. The full variable domain, completed using reference TRBV15 and TRBJ1-2, is DAMVIQNPRYQVTQFGKPVTLSCSQTLNHNVMYWYQQKSSQAPKLLFHYYDKDFNNEADTPDNFQSRRPNTSFCFLDIRSPGLGDTAMYLCATSRSDGGNYGYTFGSGTRLTVV.

The chain carries TRBV15 and TRBJ2-2; tentatively, D is TRBD1 (6 bases). CDR1 and CDR2 from the germline V gene are LNHNV and YYDKDF (reference sequence). Trimming shortened V by 0 bases and J by 2 bases, and 13 bases separated the two germline ends. The CDR3 covers 17 residues. The chain's CDR3 is CATSRDGGRGNTGELFF. The CDR3 DNA reads TGTGCCACCAGCAGAGATGGGGGCAGGGGAAACACCGGGGAGCTGTTTTTT.

The V gene is TRBV9, the J gene TRBJ2-7; 10 bases agree with TRBD1. CDR3 length: 15 residues. The V gene end was trimmed by 4 bases and the J gene end by 3 bases; junction bases not matched to a gene: 7. Germline V gene sequence: CDR1 SGDLS, CDR2 YYNGEE. The CDR3 DNA is TGTGCCAGCAGCCGAGTTGGGACAGGGGACTACGAGCAGTACTTC. Its translation is CASSRVGTGDYEQYF.

The chain joins TRBV5-6 to TRBJ2-1; the D gene is possibly TRBD1 (6 bases). The germline V gene has CDR1 SGHDT and CDR2 YYEEEE. CDR3 length: 11 residues. The V and J ends lost 1 base and 10 bases respectively, with 6 bases between them. The CDR3 DNA reads TGTGCCAGCAGCTTGAGGGGGGAGCAGTTCTTC. Translation: CASSLRGEQFF.

The chain joins TRBV6-5 to TRBJ2-3; 7 bases align to TRBD2. Germline V gene data show CDR1 as MNHEY and CDR2 as SVGAGI. The junction had 9 bases not matched to a gene; V was cut back by 6 bases and J by 3 bases. The length of the CDR3 is 15 residues. The CDR3 here is CASSRSGVGTDTQYF. Written as DNA, the CDR3 is TGTGCCAGCAGCCGCAGCGGGGTAGGAACAGATACGCAGTATTTT.

CDR3 in amino acids: CASSVEGGNQETQYF. In DNA, the CDR3 is TGTGCCAGCAGCGTAGAGGGGGGCAACCAAGAGACCCAGTACTTC. V is TRBV9 and J is TRBJ2-5; either TRBD1 or TRBD2 may supply D (6 bases each). The length of the CDR3 is 15 residues. Germline CDR1 SGDLS, CDR2 YYNGEE. V was cut by 0 bases and J by 0 bases, with 9 bases left in between.

This clonotype was observed a handful of times. The chain carries TRBV11-3 and TRBJ2-5; 9 bases align to TRBD1. This CDR3 is built from 15 residues. J was trimmed by 5 bases and V by 6 bases; bases with no gene match: 10. The germline V gene encodes CDR1 SGHNT and CDR2 YENEEA. The CDR3 DNA sequence: TGTGCCAGCAGTCCGGGACAGGGACGGGGGGAGACCCAGTACTTC. The encoded protein is CASSPGQGRGETQYF.

The CDR3 sequence is CSATGGNEKLFF. The CDR3 DNA is TGCAGTGCTACAGGAGGAAATGAAAAACTGTTTTTT. This rearrangement joins TRBV20-1 to TRBJ1-4; D gene unclear. This CDR3 has 12 amino acids. The germline CDR1 and CDR2 sequences are DFQATT and SNEGSKA (reference sequence). Trimming removed 4 bases from V and 5 bases from J, with 8 bases in between.

The rearrangement joins TRBV14 to TRBJ2-3; D ambiguous. Per germline, CDR1 SGHDN and CDR2 FVKESK. The CDR3 consists of 13 residues. V was trimmed by 2 bases and J by 8 bases, leaving 11 bases between them. CDR3 loop: CASSQNRGSTQYF. The CDR3, as DNA: TGTGCCAGCAGCCAAAATCGAGGATCTACGCAGTATTTT.

This chain links TRBV13 with TRBJ1-5, with D maybe TRBD1 (6 bases). This CDR3 has 16 residues. Trimming removed 0 bases at V and 2 bases at J, with 11 bases between. Germline V gene sequence: CDR1 PRHDT, CDR2 FYEKMQ (reference sequence). Written as DNA, the CDR3 is TGTGCCAGCAGCTTAGGATCAGGGGCAGGCAATCAGCCCCAGCATTTT. Encoded protein: CASSLGSGAGNQPQHF.

The CDR3 DNA follows: TGTGCCAGCAGCTTAGAACCCGCCTCCGGGGAGCAGTTCTTC. This gives the protein CASSLEPASGEQFF. V gene TRBV7-2 combines with J gene TRBJ2-1; D ambiguous. CDR1 and CDR2 (germline): SGHTA, FQGNSA. V was clipped by 1 base and J by 10 bases, with 14 bases between them. The CDR3 sequence is 14 residues long.

The chain links TRBV20-1 to TRBJ2-1; D possibly corresponds to TRBD1 (5 bases). Germline-derived CDR1 and CDR2 are DFQATT and SNEGSKA (reference sequence). Between the trimmed V and J ends, which lost 2 bases and 0 bases, there was a span of 11 bases. The CDR3 has 15 amino acids. CDR3 region: CSARPVQGSYNEQFF. In DNA form, the CDR3 reads TGCAGTGCTAGACCTGTCCAGGGCTCCTACAATGAGCAGTTCTTC.

This clonotype was observed once. The chain links TRBV6-5 to TRBJ1-1; D gene ambiguous. The germline V gene has CDR1 MNHEY and CDR2 SVGAGI. V gave up 4 bases and J gave up 1 base, with 10 bases separating them. This CDR3 has 14 amino acids. CDR3 in DNA: TGTGCCAGCAGTTTTACGGCTTCGAACACTGAAGCTTTCTTT. Protein product: CASSFTASNTEAFF.

V and J are TRBV29-1 and TRBJ1-2; possibly TRBD1 for D (5 bases). The CDR3 contains 12 residues. Trimming shortened V by 6 bases and J by 5 bases, and 13 bases separated the two germline ends. From germline, CDR1 is SQVTM and CDR2 ANQGSEA. This CDR3 is CSVGHSGYGYTF. CDR3 nucleotide sequence: TGCAGCGTGGGCCACTCAGGGTATGGCTACACCTTC.

J is TRBJ1-6 and V is TRBV3-1; TRBD1 matches at 9 bases. This CDR3 region has 16 residues. The trim removed 1 base at V and 7 bases at J, leaving 5 bases unmatched. Germline-derived CDR1 and CDR2 are LGHDT and YNNKEL (reference sequence). CDR3 sequence: CASSQAAGQGNSPLHF. The CDR3 region has the DNA TGTGCCAGCAGCCAAGCGGCGGGACAGGGAAATTCACCCCTCCACTTT.

The count of this clonotype is one. This chain joins TRBV5-1 and TRBJ1-1; D uncertain. Trimming pared 4 bases from V and 4 bases from J, leaving 11 bases between. Germline lookup yields CDR1 SGHRS and CDR2 YFSETQ. This CDR3 spans 13 amino acids. In nucleotides, the CDR3 is TGCGCCAGCAGCGCAGGAGGCGGCACTGAAGCTTTCTTT. Encoded protein: CASSAGGGTEAFF.

The chain joins TRBV7-3 to TRBJ2-3; D is ambiguous. The CDR3 is 15 amino acids. V lost 5 bases to trimming and J lost 2 bases, with 14 bases between them. The germline V gene encodes CDR1 SGHTA and CDR2 FQGTGA. CDR3: CASSPNPRDTDTQYF. The CDR3 DNA reads TGTGCCAGCAGCCCGAATCCCAGAGACACAGATACGCAGTATTTT.

This clonotype was recorded only once. The chain has TRBV29-1 and TRBJ2-1, with D tentatively TRBD2 (5 bases). CDR3 length: 13 residues. Germline values: CDR1 SQVTM, CDR2 ANQGSEA. V was pared by 7 bases and J by 0 bases, with 10 bases between. CDR3 sequence (DNA): TGCAGCGGGTTCCGGGACTCCTACAATGAGCAGTTCTTC. Translated: CSGFRDSYNEQFF.

This rearrangement joins TRBV29-1 to TRBJ1-2; D possibly corresponds to TRBD1 (5 bases). V lost 7 bases and J 5 bases, leaving 11 bases between the germline ends. Germline V gene sequence: CDR1 SQVTM, CDR2 ANQGSEA. CDR3 length: 11 residues. In DNA, the CDR3 is TGCAGCGCAACAGGAAATTATGGCTACACCTTC. Amino acids: CSATGNYGYTF.

The V and J genes are TRBV7-9 and TRBJ2-7; 7 bases are a match to TRBD1. Germline trimming cut 5 bases from V and 2 bases from J; bases unmatched to any gene: 9. Germline values: CDR1 SEHNR, CDR2 FQNEAQ (reference sequence). The CDR3 consists of 15 residues. CDR3 DNA: TGTGCCAGCAGCCCCGGGACAGTCCCAGCCTACGAGCAGTACTTC. Translation: CASSPGTVPAYEQYF.

The chain has TRBV29-1 and TRBJ1-1; the D is unclear. V lost 4 bases to trimming and J lost 4 bases, with 7 bases between them. Germline V gene lookup returns CDR1 SQVTM and CDR2 ANQGSEA. This CDR3 spans 11 amino acids. The CDR3 coding sequence is TGCAGCGTTGTGACCCTCACTGAAGCTTTCTTT. Amino acid sequence: CSVVTLTEAFF.